Below, 25 T cell receptor beta chains from the same sample are listed, as sequenced in a study of neurological immune-mediated disorders. MiXCR, run by TCRdb on the 5' RACE reads, gives a single entry per CDR3 protein. The sample lists 60,000 or so distinct CDR3 sequences, about 3.7% occurring once. The sample was PBMCs. These TCRs come from a woman in her fifties or sixties with multiple sclerosis.

This clonotype came up many times. V usage is TRBV5-1 and J usage is TRBJ1-1; the match to TRBD1 covers 7 bases. After removal of 4 bases from V and 6 bases from J, the junction contained 6 bases not matched to a gene. The germline gives CDR1 SGHRS, CDR2 YFSETQ. The CDR3 is made up of 13 amino acids. CDR3 region: CASSRDRVAEAFF. In DNA, the CDR3 is TGCGCCAGCAGCAGAGACAGGGTCGCTGAAGCTTTCTTT.

This clonotype was found a few times. This may come from a read error, since a much larger clone is one base off. The V gene is TRBV28, the J gene TRBJ1-1; D call uncertain. The CDR3 covers 14 residues. CDR1 is MDHEN and CDR2 is SYDVKM in the germline V gene. V was pared by 2 bases and J by 0 bases, with 7 bases between. This CDR3 reads CASSLDNMNTEAFF. The CDR3 nucleotides are TGTGCCAGCAGTTTAGATAACATGAACACTGAAGCTTTCTTT.

This clonotype has a count of ten or more. This chain joins TRBV20-1 and TRBJ1-4; weak D call: TRBD1 (6 bases). This CDR3 has 13 residues. Germline loops: CDR1 DFQATT, CDR2 SNEGSKA (reference sequence). Deletions cut 6 bases from V and 5 bases from J, with 13 bases between. As DNA, the CDR3 is TGCAGTGCCCGGACAGCAGGGAATGAAAAACTGTTTTTT. Amino acids: CSARTAGNEKLFF.

The table lists this clonotype with many counts. V is TRBV5-1 and J is TRBJ2-6, with D maybe TRBD1 (6 bases). Germline V gene lookup returns CDR1 SGHRS and CDR2 YFSETQ. The CDR3 is made up of 16 amino acids. V dropped 6 bases and J dropped 2 bases, with 15 bases sitting between them. The chain's CDR3 is CASIQGHSPGANVLTF. The DNA of the CDR3 is TGCGCCAGCATACAGGGACATTCACCTGGGGCCAACGTCCTGACTTTC.

The table lists this clonotype with many counts. The chain employs TRBV6-5 and TRBJ2-7; the D gene is possibly TRBD1 (6 bases). CDR3 size: 17 residues. Germline V gene data show CDR1 as MNHEY and CDR2 as SVGAGI. V was shortened by 0 bases and J by 2 bases, with 17 bases between the two germline ends. The CDR3 DNA is TGTGCCAGCAGTTACTCGATAGGGGGTCATCGGGCCTACGAGCAGTACTTC. It is translated as CASSYSIGGHRAYEQYF.

This clonotype was picked up many times. The V gene is TRBV10-2, the J gene TRBJ1-5, with 8 positions matching TRBD1. Germline lookup yields CDR1 WSHSY and CDR2 SAAADI. V lost 7 bases, J lost 1 base, and 9 bases stayed unmatched. This CDR3 contains 16 residues. CDR3 nucleotide sequence: TGCGCCAGCATGGAAGACAGGGGACTAAGCAATCAGCCCCAGCATTTT. This gives the protein CASMEDRGLSNQPQHF.

At least ten counts were recorded for this clonotype. V is TRBV6-2 or TRBV6-3 and J is TRBJ2-1; D possibly matches TRBD1 or TRBD2 (5 bases each). The CDR3 is 13 amino acids. With 7 bases removed from V and 4 bases from J, the gap between germline ends came to 11 bases. Germline V lookup: CDR1 MNHEY, CDR2 SVGEGT. The CDR3 DNA sequence: TGTGCCAGCAAACGGGACCTATACAATGAGCAGTTCTTC. The encoded protein is CASKRDLYNEQFF.

This clonotype was seen at least ten times. The chain recombines TRBV20-1 with TRBJ2-7; 7 bases line up with TRBD1. Trimming took 5 bases from V and 0 from J; bases not matched to a gene: 1. CDR1 is DFQATT and CDR2 is SNEGSKA in the germline V gene (reference sequence). The CDR3 has 12 amino acids. The DNA of the CDR3 is TGCAGTGCTTACAGGGGCTCCTACGAGCAGTACTTC. Protein: CSAYRGSYEQYF.

In its sample, this clonotype was seen many times. The rearrangement uses TRBV28 and TRBJ1-6, with a weak D call TRBD1 (5 bases). This CDR3 has 15 residues. Trimming shortened V by 5 bases and J by 7 bases, and 15 bases separated the two germline ends. From germline, CDR1 is MDHEN and CDR2 SYDVKM. CDR3 region: CASSTQGSRNSPLHF. For the CDR3, the DNA is TGTGCCAGCAGTACTCAGGGATCGCGGAATTCACCCCTCCACTTT.

This clonotype was detected many times. The J gene is TRBJ1-1, the V gene TRBV7-2; D ambiguous. The CDR3 is made up of 12 amino acids. Germline CDR1 is SGHTA and CDR2 is FQGNSA. Trimming removed 5 bases at V and 4 bases at J, with 8 bases between. CDR3 bases: TGTGCCAGCAGCCCGGGGAGCACTGAAGCTTTCTTT. Its protein is CASSPGSTEAFF.

The sample holds many counts of this clonotype. The chain couples TRBV12-3 or TRBV12-4 to TRBJ2-7; 8 positions match TRBD1. This CDR3 has 13 residues. J lost 7 bases, V lost 5 bases, and 7 bases had no gene match. The DNA of the CDR3 is TGTGCCAGCAGTGACAGGGGAAGTCGGGAGCAGTACTTC. Amino acids: CASSDRGSREQYF.

This clonotype was seen at least ten times. The V and J genes are TRBV20-1 and TRBJ1-1, with TRBD1 identical over 7 bases. The CDR3 runs 14 residues. Germline V CDR1 and CDR2: DFQATT, SNEGSKA (reference sequence). V shed 5 bases and J 3 bases; nucleotides not matched to a gene: 9. In DNA form, the CDR3 reads TGCAGTGCTGCTGATACAGGGGCGTACACTGAAGCTTTCTTT. This translates into CSAADTGAYTEAFF.

This clonotype was recorded at least ten times. The rearrangement uses TRBV10-3 and TRBJ1-2; D possibly corresponds to TRBD1 (6 bases). The V end lost 3 bases, the J end lost 2 bases, and 13 bases lay between the germline ends. This CDR3 comprises 15 residues. Germline CDR1 reads ENHRY; CDR2 reads SYGVKD. DNA for the CDR3: TGTGCCATCAGTGACGGGGGCAGCGGAAACTATGGCTACACCTTC. Translated: CAISDGGSGNYGYTF.

This clonotype has ten or more counts. The chain carries TRBV20-1 and TRBJ2-5, with D unresolved. V dropped 3 bases and J dropped 7 bases, with 21 bases sitting between them. The germline gives CDR1 DFQATT, CDR2 SNEGSKA (reference sequence). There are 15 residues in the CDR3. DNA of the CDR3: TGCAGTGCTAGGAATCTCGAGGCCTTGGAAGGGACCCAGTACTTC. This gives the protein CSARNLEALEGTQYF.

To note about this clonotype: The conserved phenylalanine or tryptophan is not found at the CDR3 terminus, so this likely reflects a read error. The V and J genes are TRBV25-1 and TRBJ1-5; 8 bases agree with TRBD1. CDR1 is MGHDK, CDR2 SYGVNS, per germline. The CDR3 covers 14 residues. V shed 6 bases, J shed 4 bases, and the junction held 5 bases outside the gene matches. The CDR3 DNA sequence: TGTGCCAGCAGCGTCGGACAGGGAAATCAGCCCCAGCATAAT. This translates into CASSVGQGNQPQHN.

This clonotype showed up many times. The rearrangement joins TRBV12-3 or TRBV12-4 to TRBJ1-5; D unresolved. Trimming removed 5 bases from V and 3 bases from J, with 14 bases in between. This CDR3 comprises 15 residues. The CDR3 region is CASSRGLSPNQPQHF. DNA for the CDR3: TGTGCCAGCAGTCGAGGCCTATCCCCCAATCAGCCCCAGCATTTT.

In its sample, this clonotype was seen many times. This chain connects TRBV12-3 or TRBV12-4 to TRBJ1-1, with unresolved D. V lost 3 bases and J lost 0, with 8 bases in between. This CDR3 contains 14 residues. The CDR3 region is CASSLSQMNTEAFF. Written as DNA, the CDR3 is TGTGCCAGCAGTTTGAGTCAAATGAACACTGAAGCTTTCTTT.

The sample holds many counts of this clonotype. J is TRBJ1-2 and V is TRBV20-1; 11 bases map to TRBD1. The CDR3 is 17 amino acids. Trimming at V came to 0 bases and at J to 6 bases, leaving 12 bases not matched to a gene. Germline CDR1 reads DFQATT; CDR2 reads SNEGSKA (reference sequence). The CDR3 nucleotides are TGCAGTGCTAGAGATTGGGGGACAGGGGGACCCCAGGATGGCTACACCTTC. Translating it yields CSARDWGTGGPQDGYTF.

This clonotype was found many times. The chain combines TRBV4-1 with TRBJ2-1, with no clear D. From germline, CDR1 is MGHRA and CDR2 YSYEKL. This CDR3 spans 15 amino acids. Trimming removed 1 base from V and 0 bases from J, with 7 bases in between. CDR3 bases: TGCGCCAGCAGCCAAGGGAGCAGCTCCTACAATGAGCAGTTCTTC. Translating it yields CASSQGSSSYNEQFF.

Ten or more counts support this clonotype. The V gene is TRBV4-1, the J gene TRBJ2-7; 7 bases fit TRBD2. Germline CDR1 is MGHRA and CDR2 is YSYEKL. V dropped 5 bases and J dropped 3; count of bases not matched to a gene: 10. The CDR3 has 15 amino acids. For the CDR3, the DNA is TGCGCCAGCAGCTACGGGGACTACGGGGACTACGAGCAGTACTTC. Translated, it gives CASSYGDYGDYEQYF.

This clonotype was detected ten times or more. The chain is built from TRBV10-3 and TRBJ2-3; perhaps TRBD2 as D (6 bases). The CDR3 has 15 amino acids. The germline V gene encodes CDR1 ENHRY and CDR2 SYGVKD. V was pared by 2 bases and J by 2 bases, with 11 bases between. CDR3 sequence: CAISEDGGDTDTQYF. The CDR3 DNA is TGTGCCATCAGTGAGGATGGCGGGGACACAGATACGCAGTATTTT.

This clonotype was found many times. This chain links TRBV15 with TRBJ2-7; TRBD2 matches 7 bases. V was pared by 4 bases and J by 0 bases, with 3 bases of the junction left unmatched. Germline V gene sequence: CDR1 LNHNV, CDR2 YYDKDF (reference sequence). The CDR3 totals 14 residues. The CDR3 is CATSTRTSSYEQYF. As DNA, the CDR3 is TGTGCCACCAGCACCCGGACTAGCTCCTACGAGCAGTACTTC.

This clonotype was seen at least ten times. V gene TRBV4-1 combines with J gene TRBJ2-7; D perhaps matches TRBD2 (6 bases). Germline V gene data show CDR1 as MGHRA and CDR2 as YSYEKL. The CDR3 spans 16 residues. V was shortened by 1 base and J by 1 base, with 14 bases between the two germline ends. CDR3 region: CASSQGTGGLSYEQYF. In DNA, the CDR3 is TGCGCCAGCAGCCAAGGTACCGGGGGTCTATCCTACGAGCAGTACTTC.

There are many counts of this clonotype. The chain has TRBV20-1 and TRBJ2-1; a possible D gene is TRBD2 (6 bases). V lost 4 bases to trimming and J lost 1 base, with 14 bases between them. The CDR3 totals 15 residues. Germline V CDR1 and CDR2: DFQATT, SNEGSKA (reference sequence). CDR3 sequence: CSAISGESSYNEQFF. The CDR3 nucleotides read TGCAGTGCTATTTCGGGGGAATCGTCCTACAATGAGCAGTTCTTC.

This clonotype was counted at least ten times. The chain carries TRBV10-3 and TRBJ1-3; D is undetermined. Trimming took off 7 bases at V and 0 bases at J, with 13 bases between the two ends. Germline loops: CDR1 ENHRY, CDR2 SYGVKD. This CDR3 spans 15 amino acids. The CDR3 is CAITTDSNSGNTIYF. For the CDR3, the DNA is TGTGCCATCACCACGGACTCGAACTCTGGAAACACCATATATTTT.